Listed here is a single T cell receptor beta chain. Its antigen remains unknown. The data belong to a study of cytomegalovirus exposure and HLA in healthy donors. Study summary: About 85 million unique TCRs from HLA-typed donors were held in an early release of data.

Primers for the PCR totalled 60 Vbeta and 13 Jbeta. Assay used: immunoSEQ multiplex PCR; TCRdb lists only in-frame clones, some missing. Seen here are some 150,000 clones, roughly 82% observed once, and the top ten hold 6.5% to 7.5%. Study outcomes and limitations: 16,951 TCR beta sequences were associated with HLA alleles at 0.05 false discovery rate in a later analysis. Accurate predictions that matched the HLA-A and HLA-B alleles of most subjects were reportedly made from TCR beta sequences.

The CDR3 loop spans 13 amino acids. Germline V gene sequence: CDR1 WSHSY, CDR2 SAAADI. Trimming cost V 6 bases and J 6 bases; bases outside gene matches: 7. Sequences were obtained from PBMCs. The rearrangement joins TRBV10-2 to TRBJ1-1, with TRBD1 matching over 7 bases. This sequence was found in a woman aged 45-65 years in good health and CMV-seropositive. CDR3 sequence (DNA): TGCGCCAGCAGGCCCGACAGGGCCCCTGAAGCTTTCTTT. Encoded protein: CASRPDRAPEAFF.